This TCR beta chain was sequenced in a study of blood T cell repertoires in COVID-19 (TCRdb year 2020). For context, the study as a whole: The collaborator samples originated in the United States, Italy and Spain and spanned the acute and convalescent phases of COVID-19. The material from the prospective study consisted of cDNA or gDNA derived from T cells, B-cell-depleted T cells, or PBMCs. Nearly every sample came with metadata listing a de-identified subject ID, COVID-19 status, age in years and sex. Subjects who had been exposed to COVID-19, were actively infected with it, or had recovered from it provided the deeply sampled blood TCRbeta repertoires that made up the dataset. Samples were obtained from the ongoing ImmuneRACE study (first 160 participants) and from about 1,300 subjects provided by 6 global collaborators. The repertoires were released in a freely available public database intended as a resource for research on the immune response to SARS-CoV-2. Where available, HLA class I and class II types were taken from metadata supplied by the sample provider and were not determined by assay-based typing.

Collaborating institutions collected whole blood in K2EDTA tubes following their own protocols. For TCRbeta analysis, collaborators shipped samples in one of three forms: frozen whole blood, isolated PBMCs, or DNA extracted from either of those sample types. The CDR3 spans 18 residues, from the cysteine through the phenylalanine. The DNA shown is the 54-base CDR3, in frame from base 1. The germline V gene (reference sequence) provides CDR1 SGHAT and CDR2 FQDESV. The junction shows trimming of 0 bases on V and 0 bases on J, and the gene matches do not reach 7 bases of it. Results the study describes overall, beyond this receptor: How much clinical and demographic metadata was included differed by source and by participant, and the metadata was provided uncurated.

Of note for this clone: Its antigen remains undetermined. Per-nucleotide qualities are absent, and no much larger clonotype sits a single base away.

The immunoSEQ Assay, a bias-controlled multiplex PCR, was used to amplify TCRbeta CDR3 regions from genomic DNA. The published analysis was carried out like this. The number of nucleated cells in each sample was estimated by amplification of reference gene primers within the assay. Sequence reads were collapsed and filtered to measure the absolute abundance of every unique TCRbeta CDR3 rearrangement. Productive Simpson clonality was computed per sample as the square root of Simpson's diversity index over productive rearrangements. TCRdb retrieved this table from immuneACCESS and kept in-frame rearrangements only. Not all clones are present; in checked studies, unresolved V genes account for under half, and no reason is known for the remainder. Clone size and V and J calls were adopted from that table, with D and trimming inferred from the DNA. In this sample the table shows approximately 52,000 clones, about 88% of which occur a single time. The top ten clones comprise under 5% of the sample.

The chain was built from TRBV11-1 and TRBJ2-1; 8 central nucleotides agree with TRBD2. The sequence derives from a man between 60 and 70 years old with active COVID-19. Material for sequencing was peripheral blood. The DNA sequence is TGTGCCAGCAGCTTAGCATATGGCCTAGCGGGCTCCTACAATGAGCAGTTCTTC. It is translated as CASSLAYGLAGSYNEQFF.